This is a list of T cell receptor beta chains from one sample in a study of beta chain features in type 1 diabetes. Generated by immunoSEQ multiplex PCR, the TCRdb table keeps only in-frame clones and is missing some. The sample carries under 850,000 clones, 13% recorded once. Sequenced sample: naive CD4+ T cells from blood. The receptors originated from a man in his late teens or twenties with type 1 diabetes. Both conserved end residues are part of each CDR3. A D gene is named only where the DNA matches it firmly. Only some rows state a clone size, as once, few, many or a class for expanded clones.

abundance | j_gene | v_gene | d_gene | CDR3nt | CDR3aa
. | TRBJ2-7 | TRBV7-9 | . | TGTGCCAGCAGTCCTTCGCCGGGCAGCTCCTACGAGCAGTACTTC | CASSPSPGSSYEQYF
few | TRBJ2-7 | TRBV28 | TRBD1 | TGTGCCAGCAGTCTTGGACAGGGTAGACTGTACTTC | CASSLGQGRLYF
. | TRBJ1-6 | TRBV18 | . | TGTGCCAGCTCACCACGGGGGGCTGATAATTCACCCCTCCACTTT | CASSPRGADNSPLHF
. | TRBJ1-2 | TRBV28 | . | TGTGCCAGCAGCCAAGGGGAAGGTGGCTACACCTTC | CASSQGEGGYTF
few | TRBJ2-5 | TRBV6-1 | . | TGTGCCAGCAGTGAACAGGGCGTGGAGACCCAGTACTTC | CASSEQGVETQYF
few | TRBJ2-5 | TRBV10-3 | . | TGTGCCATCACCCCGGACAGTGGAGAGACCCAGTACTTC | CAITPDSGETQYF
few | TRBJ2-1 | TRBV9 | . | TGTGCCAGCAGCCCAGGTACGGGGGAATACAATGAGCAGTTCTTC | CASSPGTGEYNEQFF
. | TRBJ1-1 | TRBV2 | . | TGTGCCAGCAGTGTTGTAGGGTTTGGGGCAAACACTGAAGCTTTCTTT | CASSVVGFGANTEAFF
. | TRBJ2-7 | TRBV30 | . | TGTGCCTGGAGTGTACGACCGACCTACGAGCAGTACTTC | CAWSVRPTYEQYF
. | TRBJ2-2 | TRBV4-1 | . | TGCGCCAGCAGCCAAGAGGGAGGGGGACGCACTTCAAACACCGGGGAGCTGTTTTTT | CASSQEGGGRTSNTGELFF
. | TRBJ1-2 | TRBV30 | . | TGTGCCTGGAGTGTGGTTGAGGGACAAACTGACTACACCTTC | CAWSVVEGQTDYTF
. | TRBJ2-5 | TRBV19 | . | TGTGCCAGTAGTATAGACGGCGTGCAAGAGACCCAGTACTTC | CASSIDGVQETQYF
. | TRBJ2-3 | TRBV7-9 | TRBD1 | TGTGCTACCTCCGGGACAGGCCTGGACACAGATACGCAGTATTTT | CATSGTGLDTDTQYF
. | TRBJ2-3 | TRBV19 | TRBD2 | TGTGCCAGTAGCGTCCCGGGGGGAGCCACAGATACGCAGTATTTT | CASSVPGGATDTQYF
few | TRBJ2-7 | TRBV29-1 | . | TGCAGCGTTCAGATTGTGTGGCAGTCGGGTTCCTACGAGCAGTACTTC | CSVQIVWQSGSYEQYF
few | TRBJ2-1 | TRBV18 | TRBD1 | TGTGCCAGCTCACCACTCGGGGACAGGGGTTTGAATGAGCAGTTCTTC | CASSPLGDRGLNEQFF
few | TRBJ1-1 | TRBV5-1 | . | TGCGCCAGCAGCCTGTGGGGACAGAACACTGAAGCTTTCTTT | CASSLWGQNTEAFF
few | TRBJ2-6 | TRBV30 | . | TGTGCCTGGAGGGTTGGTATCCTTTCTGGGGCCAACGTCCTGACTTTC | CAWRVGILSGANVLTF
few | TRBJ1-2 | TRBV4-1 | . | TGCGCCAGCAGCCAAGGTTTTGGTCCGACCTCCTATGGCTACACCTTC | CASSQGFGPTSYGYTF
. | TRBJ2-5 | TRBV7-9 | . | TGTGCCAGCAGCTTAATAGTTGCAGAGACCCAGTACTTC | CASSLIVAETQYF
. | TRBJ2-5 | TRBV7-2 | . | TGTGCCAGCAGCCCCCCCAGCCAAGAGACCCAGTACTTC | CASSPPSQETQYF
few | TRBJ2-7 | TRBV25-1 | . | TGTGCCAGCAGGTCAAGCTCCTACGAGCAGTACTTC | CASRSSSYEQYF
. | TRBJ2-1 | TRBV19 | . | TGTGCCAGTAGTATCCTTTCACCGGTGGATGAGCAGTTCTTC | CASSILSPVDEQFF
. | TRBJ2-2 | TRBV5-1 | TRBD1 | TGCGCCAGCAGCTCTGGGACAGGGAACACCGGGGAGCTGTTTTTT | CASSSGTGNTGELFF
few | TRBJ2-3 | TRBV7-9 | . | TGTGCCAGCAGCTCGCGGACAGGCACAGATACGCAGTATTTT | CASSSRTGTDTQYF
few | TRBJ2-1 | TRBV10-2 | TRBD1 | TGCGCCAGCAGTGGGGCGACAGGGGGCTTGAATGAGCAGTTCTTC | CASSGATGGLNEQFF
. | TRBJ2-5 | TRBV5-4 | TRBD1 | TGTGCCAGCAGCCATTCCGGGACAGCCGAGACCCAGTACTTC | CASSHSGTAETQYF
few | TRBJ1-6 | TRBV18 | . | TGTGCCAGCTCCCAACAGGTTGGTGATTCACCCCTCCACTTT | CASSQQVGDSPLHF
. | TRBJ1-4 | TRBV7-9 | . | TGTGCCAGCAGCCCTAACAGGACTTCGCGTGAAAAACTGTTTTTT | CASSPNRTSREKLFF
. | TRBJ2-5 | TRBV7-9 | . | TGTGCCAGCAGCTTAGGTCTCCTAGAGACCCAGTACTTC | CASSLGLLETQYF
few | TRBJ1-2 | TRBV7-9 | TRBD1 | TGTGCCAGCAGCCACGCGCCGGGACAGGGGGCATCTGGCTACACCTTC | CASSHAPGQGASGYTF
. | TRBJ2-1 | TRBV7-9 | . | TGTGCCAGCAGCCTATGGGACGACTACAATGAGCAGTTCTTC | CASSLWDDYNEQFF
. | TRBJ1-2 | TRBV9 | TRBD1 | TGTGCCAGCAGCGCGGACAGGTGGGGCTTAAATGGCTACACCTTC | CASSADRWGLNGYTF
. | TRBJ2-7 | TRBV2 | TRBD1 | TGTGCCAGCAACCGGGACAGGGGGGACGAGCAGTACTTC | CASNRDRGDEQYF
few | TRBJ1-2 | TRBV7-2 | . | TGTGCCAGCAGTCCGAAATGGGCTAACAATTATGGCTACACCTTC | CASSPKWANNYGYTF
few | TRBJ2-2 | TRBV4-1 | . | TGCGCCAGCAGCCAAGGCAGGACCAACACCGGGGAGCTGTTTTTT | CASSQGRTNTGELFF
few | TRBJ2-7 | TRBV30 | TRBD2 | TGTGCCGGTCGGGCTAGCGGGGGCCTCGCGCAGTACTTC | CAGRASGGLAQYF
. | TRBJ1-2 | TRBV29-1 | . | TGCAGCGTTGAAGATCCCTTGGACAGAAGGGGCTACACCTTC | CSVEDPLDRRGYTF
. | TRBJ2-5 | TRBV9 | . | TGTGCCAGCAGCGTAGGAGGGGACACTGCCGAGACCCAGTACTTC | CASSVGGDTAETQYF
few | TRBJ1-6 | TRBV5-6 | TRBD1 | TGTGCCAGCAGCGCGGGACAGGGAAACACGGCCCTCCACTTT | CASSAGQGNTALHF
. | TRBJ2-5 | TRBV4-1 | . | TGCGCCAGCAGCCAACCCACTAGACGGGAGACCCAGTACTTC | CASSQPTRRETQYF
few | TRBJ2-1 | TRBV5-1 | . | TGCGCCAGCAGCTTGGACAGGGAGCAGTTCTTC | CASSLDREQFF
. | TRBJ2-5 | TRBV28 | TRBD2 | TGTGCCAGCAGTAGCGGGGGGGCCTCCGCAGAGACCCAGTACTTC | CASSSGGASAETQYF
few | TRBJ2-3 | TRBV2 | TRBD1 | TGTGCCAGCAGCGGACAGGGTGTTCCAGATACGCAGTATTTT | CASSGQGVPDTQYF
. | TRBJ2-3 | TRBV27 | . | TGTGCCAGCAGTTTATCGATGCACAGCTACACAGATACGCAGTATTTT | CASSLSMHSYTDTQYF
few | TRBJ2-3 | TRBV2 | TRBD1 | TGTGCCAGCAGTCCCAGGGGGGATACGCAGTATTTT | CASSPRGDTQYF
. | TRBJ1-4 | TRBV30 | TRBD1 | TGTGCCTGGAGTGTAAGGGGGACAGGAGGCGAAAAACTGTTTTTT | CAWSVRGTGGEKLFF
. | TRBJ2-7 | TRBV30 | TRBD2 | TGTGCCACTGTTAGGCGGACTAGCTCCTACGAGCAGTACTTC | CATVRRTSSYEQYF
few | TRBJ1-1 | TRBV29-1 | . | TGCAGCGTTGTCAGAGGGAGTGGAGGTTGTTTCTTT | CSVVRGSGGCFF
few | TRBJ2-1 | TRBV9 | TRBD2 | TGTGCCAGCAGCGTAGCCGGCGGGGGGGCCGGGAATGAGCAGTTCTTC | CASSVAGGGAGNEQFF
. | TRBJ2-4 | TRBV18 | . | TGTGCCAGCTCACCACAGGGCAGAGCCAAAAACATTCAGTACTTC | CASSPQGRAKNIQYF
few | TRBJ2-5 | TRBV10-3 | . | TGTGCCATCAGGGGGGATGCGGAGACCCAGTACTTC | CAIRGDAETQYF
. | TRBJ2-1 | TRBV7-9 | . | TGTGCCAGCATCGCCAATGGGGGTATCCTGGATGAGCAGTTCTTC | CASIANGGILDEQFF